This T cell receptor beta chain was sequenced in a study of shared clonotypes between healthy human individuals. General study results and limits: Naive CD4 clonotypes were shared across a few donors at 4.5% to 6.5%. Estimated clonotype richness was generally higher in naive than memory subsets.

Each PCR replicate from the sorted subsets contained about 200 ng DNA, which is some 32,000 T cell genomes. TCRdb's table, derived via immunoSEQ multiplex PCR, lists solely in-frame clones and lacks some. The sample includes approximately 1.5 million clones, about 98.5% of them seen just once. Details on this clone: Its antigen remains unidentified. Within the sample, other DNA sequences also encode this same CDR3.

Trimming removed 6 bases from V and 2 bases from J; junction bases left unmatched: 3. CDR1 is SQVTM and CDR2 is ANQGSEA in the germline V gene. CDR3 length: 12 residues. The donor population consisted of healthy HIV-negative adults with no recent acute infections or vaccinations. The chain is built from TRBV29-1 and TRBJ1-2, with TRBD1 matching over 7 bases. This TCR derives from a young man in good health. Sequencing was done on a sample of naive CD4+ T cells sorted from blood. Indicated subset: CD45RA+ positively selected. CDR3 sequence reads: CSVTGANYGYTF. Written as DNA, the CDR3 is TGCAGCGTAACAGGGGCGAACTATGGCTACACCTTC.